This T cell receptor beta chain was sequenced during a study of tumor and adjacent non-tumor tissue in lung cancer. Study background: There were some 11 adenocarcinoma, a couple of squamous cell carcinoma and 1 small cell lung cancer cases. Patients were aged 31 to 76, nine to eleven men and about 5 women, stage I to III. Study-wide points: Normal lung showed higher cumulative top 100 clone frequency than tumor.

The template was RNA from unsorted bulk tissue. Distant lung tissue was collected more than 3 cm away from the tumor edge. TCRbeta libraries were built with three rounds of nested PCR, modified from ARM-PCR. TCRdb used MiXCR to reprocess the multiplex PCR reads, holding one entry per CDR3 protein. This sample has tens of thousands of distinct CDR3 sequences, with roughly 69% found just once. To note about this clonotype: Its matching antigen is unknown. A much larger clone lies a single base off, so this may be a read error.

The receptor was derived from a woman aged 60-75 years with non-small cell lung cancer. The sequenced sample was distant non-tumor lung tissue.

The CDR3 nucleotides read TGTGCCACCAGAACGGGAACCAGTCAGCCCCAGCATTTT. Its protein is CATRTGTSQPQHF. The rearrangement links TRBV24-1 to TRBJ1-5; no reliable D call. Germline CDR1 KGHDR, CDR2 SFDVKD. This CDR3 comprises 13 residues. Trimming shortened V by 7 bases and J by 6 bases, and 12 bases separated the two germline ends.